Presented here are 3 T cell receptor beta chains from one specimen sequenced in a study of cytomegalovirus exposure and HLA in healthy donors. The PCR had 60 Vbeta and 13 Jbeta primers. Assay: immunoSEQ multiplex PCR; the TCRdb copy retains only in-frame clones and omits some. The sample table includes under 200,000 clones. The specimen sequenced was PBMCs. The receptors here all came from a woman aged 18-29 years in good health and CMV-seropositive.

J is TRBJ2-3 and V is TRBV13, with 13 bases identical to TRBD2. In germline, CDR1 is PRHDT, CDR2 FYEKMQ (reference sequence). This CDR3 region has 17 residues. J gave up 0 bases and V 5 bases, and 5 bases lay outside the gene matches. The CDR3 nucleotides are TGTGCCAGCAGCGAGTGGGGACTAGCGGGGAGCACAGATACGCAGTATTTT. As protein: CASSEWGLAGSTDTQYF.

The rearrangement uses TRBV4-3 and TRBJ2-6; possibly TRBD2 for D (6 bases). The ends were cut back, 4 bases at V and 4 bases at J, with 17 bases in the middle. CDR3 length: 17 residues. Germline-derived CDR1 and CDR2 are LGHNA and YSLEER. The CDR3 bases are TGCGCCAGCAGCCGACGCCCGGGGGTGAGCGGGGCCAACGTCCTGACTTTC. Translated: CASSRRPGVSGANVLTF.

The chain combines TRBV11-2 with TRBJ2-7; D is perhaps TRBD1 (5 bases). The germline gives CDR1 SGHAT, CDR2 FQNNGV. The CDR3 covers 15 residues. Trimming cost V 4 bases and J 0 bases, with 13 bases left between them. The CDR3 protein is CASSSKHRNSYEQYF. The CDR3 nucleotides are TGTGCCAGCAGCTCCAAACACAGGAACTCCTACGAGCAGTACTTC.